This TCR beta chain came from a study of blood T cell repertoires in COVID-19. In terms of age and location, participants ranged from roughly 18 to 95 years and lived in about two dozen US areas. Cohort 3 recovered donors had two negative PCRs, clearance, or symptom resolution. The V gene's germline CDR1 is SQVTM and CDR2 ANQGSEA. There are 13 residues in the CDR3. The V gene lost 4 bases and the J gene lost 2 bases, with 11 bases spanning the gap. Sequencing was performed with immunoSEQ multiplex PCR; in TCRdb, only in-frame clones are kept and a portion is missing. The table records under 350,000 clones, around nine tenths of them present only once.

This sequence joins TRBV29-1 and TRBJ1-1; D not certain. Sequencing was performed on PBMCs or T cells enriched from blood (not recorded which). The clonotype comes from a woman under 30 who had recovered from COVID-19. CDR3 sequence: CSVVAGLNTEAFF. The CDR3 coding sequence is TGCAGCGTTGTCGCTGGACTCAACACTGAAGCTTTCTTT.